Below, 13 T cell receptor beta chains from the same sample are listed, as sequenced in a study of T cell responses to AZD1222 COVID-19 vaccine. Clones were read by immunoSEQ multiplex PCR, and TCRdb kept only the in-frame ones, dropping some. The sample lists around 160,000 clones, approximately 94% occurring once. Here the sequenced sample was peripheral blood, taken on day 0 of AZD1222 vaccination. The receptors shown here come from an adult in good health.

This clone occurred a few times. The chain is built from TRBV30 and TRBJ1-1; D is uncertain. Looked up from germline, CDR1 is GTSNPN and CDR2 is SVGIG (reference sequence). This CDR3 has 15 residues. V was cut by 2 bases and J by 6 bases, with 19 bases left in between. The CDR3 DNA reads as TGTGCCTGGAGTAAAATCGGGGATGTTTTCGCTGAAGCTTTCTTT. Translating gives CAWSKIGDVFAEAFF.

DNA for the CDR3: TGTGCCAGCAGTGAAGGGCAGATAGGAAAGCCCCAGCATTTT. Its translation is CASSEGQIGKPQHF. The gene calls are TRBV2 and TRBJ1-5, with D unclear. V lost 1 base to trimming and J lost 8 bases, with 12 bases between them. Germline CDR1 SNHLY, CDR2 FYNNEI. This CDR3 has 14 residues. The full variable domain, with the rest looked up from reference TRBV2 and TRBJ1-5, is EPEVTQTPSHQVTQMGQEVILRCVPISNHLYFYWYRQILGQKVEFLVSFYNNEISEKSEIFDDQFSVERPDGSNFTLKIRSTKLEDSAMYFCASSEGQIGKPQHFGDGTRLSIL.

The chain combines TRBV10-3 with TRBJ2-1, with TRBD2 matching over 8 bases. This CDR3 has 16 residues. The trim removed 0 bases at V and 2 bases at J, leaving 3 bases unmatched. Germline values: CDR1 ENHRY, CDR2 SYGVKD. CDR3 in amino acids: CAISESGGGPYNEQFF. The DNA of the CDR3 is TGTGCCATCAGTGAGTCCGGGGGGGGCCCCTACAATGAGCAGTTCTTC.

The V gene is TRBV19, the J gene TRBJ1-5; tentative D call: TRBD1 (5 bases). With 5 bases removed from V and 2 bases from J, the gap between germline ends came to 16 bases. Germline CDR1 is LNHDA and CDR2 is SQIVND (reference sequence). The CDR3 is made up of 16 amino acids. CDR3 loop: CASSLTADVGNQPQHF. DNA for the CDR3: TGTGCCAGTAGTTTGACAGCCGACGTAGGCAATCAGCCCCAGCATTTT.

The genes are TRBV19 and TRBJ1-5, with 7 bases identical to TRBD1. CDR1 and CDR2 from the germline V gene are LNHDA and SQIVND (reference sequence). The V segment lost 4 bases and the J segment 6 bases; nucleotides outside the gene matches: 6. This CDR3 contains 14 residues. The CDR3 here is CASSTGTVSQPQHF. CDR3 DNA: TGTGCCAGTAGTACCGGGACAGTCAGTCAGCCCCAGCATTTT. Looking up the rest from reference TRBV19 and TRBJ1-5 gives the full variable domain: DGGITQSPKYLFRKEGQNVTLSCEQNLNHDAMYWYRQDPGQGLRLIYYSQIVNDFQKGDIAEGYSVSREKKESFPLTVTSAQKNPTAFYLCASSTGTVSQPQHFGDGTRLSIL.

The chain combines TRBV7-3 with TRBJ2-2; D is uncertain. The CDR3 consists of 14 residues. Looked up from germline, CDR1 is SGHTA and CDR2 is FQGTGA. Trimming pared 2 bases from V and 4 bases from J, leaving 8 bases between. CDR3 in DNA: TGTGCCAGCAGCTTACCCGGGCCCACCGGGGAGCTGTTTTTT. Protein product: CASSLPGPTGELFF. The variable domain in full, with the rest retrieved from reference TRBV7-3 and TRBJ2-2, is GAGVSQTPSNKVTEKGKYVELRCDPISGHTALYWYRQSLGQGPEFLIYFQGTGAADDSGLPNDRFFAVRPEGSVSTLKIQRTERGDSAVYLCASSLPGPTGELFFGEGSRLTVL.

The genes are TRBV19 and TRBJ1-1; D is unresolved. V gave up 4 bases and J gave up 0 bases, with 12 bases separating them. The CDR3 sequence is 15 residues long. CDR1 and CDR2 (germline): LNHDA, SQIVND (reference sequence). CDR3 in amino acids: CASSNSPGLNTEAFF. As DNA, the CDR3 is TGTGCCAGTAGTAACTCTCCGGGTTTGAACACTGAAGCTTTCTTT.

The chain joins TRBV7-3 to TRBJ1-2; D perhaps matches TRBD1 (6 bases). V gave up 5 bases and J gave up 0 bases, with 13 bases separating them. The germline V gene encodes CDR1 SGHTA and CDR2 FQGTGA. The CDR3 length is 15 residues. CDR3 sequence (DNA): TGTGCCAGCAGCCCCCAGGCAGGGGCTAACTATGGCTACACCTTC. Amino acids: CASSPQAGANYGYTF. The whole variable domain, filled in from reference TRBV7-3 and TRBJ1-2, reads GAGVSQTPSNKVTEKGKYVELRCDPISGHTALYWYRQSLGQGPEFLIYFQGTGAADDSGLPNDRFFAVRPEGSVSTLKIQRTERGDSAVYLCASSPQAGANYGYTFGSGTRLTVV.

The J gene is TRBJ1-1, the V gene TRBV10-1, with a tentative D call TRBD1 (5 bases). CDR1 and CDR2 (germline): WNHNN, SYGVQD (reference sequence). V lost 5 bases and J lost 4, with 11 bases in between. This CDR3 is built from 13 residues. The CDR3: CASSPGLGTEAFF. Written as DNA, the CDR3 is TGCGCCAGCAGTCCAGGGCTGGGCACTGAAGCTTTCTTT.

This rearrangement joins TRBV19 to TRBJ2-7; the D is unclear. The CDR3 extends over 15 amino acids. Trimming took off 6 bases at V and 1 base at J, with 16 bases between the two ends. From germline, CDR1 is LNHDA and CDR2 SQIVND (reference sequence). For the CDR3, the DNA is TGTGCCAGTAGCCCACAGAGAGGTGCGTCCTACGAGCAGTACTTC. This translates into CASSPQRGASYEQYF.

V and J are TRBV7-2 and TRBJ1-2; 9 bases agree with TRBD1. The CDR3 totals 16 residues. CDR1 is SGHTA and CDR2 is FQGNSA in the germline V gene. V lost 5 bases to trimming and J lost 4 bases; unmatched junction nucleotides: 11. The CDR3 sequence: CASSPTTGGASYGYTF. The CDR3 bases are TGTGCCAGCAGCCCAACCACAGGGGGCGCAAGCTATGGCTACACCTTC.

The chain couples TRBV2 to TRBJ2-1; D is unresolved. Trimming pared 4 bases from V and 2 bases from J, leaving 9 bases between. The CDR3 is 14 amino acids. CDR1 SNHLY and CDR2 FYNNEI come from the germline V gene. In DNA, the CDR3 is TGTGCCAGCAGTGCAGCAGGCCCCTACAATGAGCAGTTCTTC. Translated: CASSAAGPYNEQFF.

The chain couples TRBV2 to TRBJ1-4, with D possibly matching TRBD1 (5 bases). This CDR3 has 14 amino acids. Germline CDR1 and CDR2: SNHLY and FYNNEI. V lost 6 bases and J 8 bases, leaving 16 bases between the germline ends. CDR3 nucleotide sequence: TGTGCCAGCAGGGGACCGGGCAGATACGAAAAACTGTTTTTT. This encodes CASRGPGRYEKLFF.